Presented here are 10 T cell receptor beta chains from one specimen sequenced in a study of blood T cell repertoires in COVID-19. TCRdb keeps only in-frame clones here, not all; method: immunoSEQ multiplex PCR. The sample lists roughly 110,000 clones, more than 80% occurring once. Sequenced: peripheral blood. These receptors came from a woman aged 55 to 70 with COVID-19, enrolled during active disease.

V is TRBV18 and J is TRBJ1-5; the match to TRBD1 covers 7 bases. Germline CDR1 and CDR2: KGHSH and LQKENI. With 3 bases clipped from V and 8 bases from J, the junction kept 7 bases outside the gene matches. This CDR3 contains 14 residues. CDR3 coding DNA: TGTGCCAGCTCACCTGGACAGGCTGGGGAGCCCCAGCATTTT. Its translation is CASSPGQAGEPQHF.

This clone has a count of ten or more. Other DNA sequences within the sample encode an identical CDR3. The V gene is TRBV6-1, the J gene TRBJ1-6, with 8 positions matching TRBD1. The V gene end was trimmed by 2 bases and the J gene end by 10 bases; junction bases not matched to a gene: 1. Germline CDR1 and CDR2: MNHNS and SASEGT. The CDR3 is 13 residues long. The CDR3: CASSETGGSPLHF. In nucleotides, the CDR3 is TGTGCCAGCAGTGAAACAGGGGGATCACCCCTCCACTTT.

The genes are TRBV29-1 and TRBJ1-1, with a weak D call TRBD1 (6 bases). The CDR3 extends over 12 amino acids. V was trimmed by 6 bases and J by 5 bases, leaving 13 bases between them. Looked up from germline, CDR1 is SQVTM and CDR2 is ANQGSEA. As DNA, the CDR3 is TGCAGCGTCGTACCCACAGGGACTGAAGCTTTCTTT. Translated: CSVVPTGTEAFF.

On this clone itself: At one boundary the junction diverges from the germline segment, which might be a read error. The rearrangement links TRBV5-8 to TRBJ1-2, with D possibly being TRBD1 (6 bases). Germline V gives CDR1 SGHTS, CDR2 YDEGEE. CDR3 length: 12 residues. The CDR3 DNA reads as TGTGCCAGCAGCTCTTGGGAGGGGGACGGAGCCTTC. Amino acids: CASSSWEGDGAF.

This rearrangement joins TRBV7-3 to TRBJ2-3; 8 bases line up with TRBD2. The CDR3 length is 15 residues. The V gene's germline CDR1 is SGHTA and CDR2 FQGTGA. V lost 5 bases and J lost 6; bases outside the gene matches: 10. The CDR3 is CASSQGTRVMDTQYF. CDR3 bases: TGTGCCAGCAGCCAAGGGACTAGAGTCATGGATACGCAGTATTTT.

The J gene is TRBJ2-1, the V gene TRBV6-6, with TRBD1 matching 10 bases. The V gene's germline CDR1 is MNHNY and CDR2 SVGAGI (reference sequence). Trimming cost V 5 bases and J 7 bases; bases outside gene matches: 8. The CDR3 contains 15 residues. The CDR3 sequence: CASSPGTGVLNEQFF. The CDR3 region has the DNA TGTGCCAGCAGTCCCGGGACAGGGGTTTTGAATGAGCAGTTCTTC.

V gene TRBV15 combines with J gene TRBJ1-2; 10 nucleotides agree with TRBD1. V lost 3 bases, J lost 0 bases, and 7 bases stayed unmatched. Germline V gives CDR1 LNHNV, CDR2 YYDKDF (reference sequence). The CDR3 loop spans 17 amino acids. This chain's CDR3 is CATSSGDRGTANYGYTF. The CDR3 bases are TGTGCCACCAGCAGCGGGGACAGGGGCACTGCTAACTATGGCTACACCTTC. Complete variable domain (other parts from reference TRBV15 and TRBJ1-2): DAMVIQNPRYQVTQFGKPVTLSCSQTLNHNVMYWYQQKSSQAPKLLFHYYDKDFNNEADTPDNFQSRRPNTSFCFLDIRSPGLGDTAMYLCATSSGDRGTANYGYTFGSGTRLTVV.

The J gene is TRBJ1-1, the V gene TRBV9, with TRBD1 as a possible D gene (6 bases). The CDR3 spans 15 residues. Looked up from germline, CDR1 is SGDLS and CDR2 is YYNGEE. V was cut by 0 bases and J by 4 bases, with 13 bases left in between. CDR3 DNA: TGTGCCAGCAGCGTAGGGGGGCAGGGGATCACTGAAGCTTTCTTT. It yields the protein CASSVGGQGITEAFF. The whole variable domain, remainder taken from reference TRBV9 and TRBJ1-1, is DSGVTQTPKHLITATGQRVTLRCSPRSGDLSVYWYQQSLDQGLQFLIQYYNGEERAKGNILERFSAQQFPDLHSELNLSSLELGDSALYFCASSVGGQGITEAFFGQGTRLTVV.

This chain joins TRBV30 and TRBJ2-7; a possible D gene is TRBD2 (5 bases). Germline values: CDR1 GTSNPN, CDR2 SVGIG (reference sequence). CDR3 length equals 14 residues. The germline V and J ends were trimmed by 0 bases and 3 bases, with 12 bases remaining between them. In nucleotides, the CDR3 is TGTGCCTGGAGTGTAGGCGGGCAAGTCTACGAGCAGTACTTC. This codes for CAWSVGGQVYEQYF. The full variable domain, rest sourced from reference TRBV30 and TRBJ2-7, is SQTIHQWPATLVQPVGSPLSLECTVEGTSNPNLYWYRQAAGRGLQLLFYSVGIGQISSEVPQNLSASRPQDRQFILSSKKLLLSDSGFYLCAWSVGGQVYEQYFGPGTRLTVT.

This chain connects TRBV4-2 to TRBJ1-1; D may be TRBD1 (5 bases). Trimming took off 0 bases at V and 6 bases at J, with 23 bases between the two ends. The CDR3 runs 18 residues. Germline-derived CDR1 and CDR2 are LGHNA and YNFKEQ. The CDR3 sequence is CASSQDVSSGGRSPEAFF. CDR3 DNA: TGTGCCAGCAGCCAAGACGTATCTTCGGGGGGTCGGTCCCCTGAAGCTTTCTTT.